A single sample gave rise to the 2 T cell receptor beta chains below, sequenced in a study of shared clonotypes between healthy human individuals. Profiling relied on immunoSEQ multiplex PCR, and the TCRdb table lists in-frame clones only, not all of them. The sample holds 2 million to 2.5 million clones; 85% to 95% are singletons and the top ten take about 0.39%. Sequenced input: naive CD4+ T cells from PBMCs. This sample's subset: CD45RA+ positively selected. Receptor source: a man aged 18-30 years in good health. Some clones in this sample may be carry-over from other donors' samples.

The rearrangement joins TRBV5-1 to TRBJ1-4, with 7 bases matching TRBD1. There are 15 residues in the CDR3. CDR1 SGHRS and CDR2 YFSETQ come from the germline V gene. Trimming took 0 bases from V and 4 from J; bases not matched to a gene: 3. The CDR3: CASSLGDRYNEKLFF. The CDR3 DNA reads as TGCGCCAGCAGCTTGGGGGACAGATATAATGAAAAACTGTTTTTT.

The CDR3 spells CASSRGRQETQYF. CDR3 DNA: TGCGCCAGCAGCCGCGGTCGACAAGAGACCCAGTACTTC. The V call is TRBV5-1, the J call TRBJ2-5; D is ambiguous. V was trimmed by 4 bases and J by 2 bases, leaving 9 bases between them. Germline CDR1 reads SGHRS; CDR2 reads YFSETQ. CDR3 length: 13 residues.